This TCR beta chain stems from a study of blood T cell repertoires in COVID-19. TCRdb's table, derived via immunoSEQ multiplex PCR, lists solely in-frame clones and lacks some. There are approximately 150,000 clones in the sample; about 83% occur only once, and about 1.4% lies in the top ten. In its sample, this clone was seen a few times. Germline V gives CDR1 MNHEY, CDR2 SMNVEV (reference sequence). This CDR3 spans 13 amino acids. Trimming left V 6 bases short and J 5 bases short, with 13 bases between. Sequences were obtained from peripheral blood. The chain has TRBV27 and TRBJ2-5; D unresolved. This receptor was identified in a human donor in a cohort sampled during active COVID-19. CDR3 residues: CASRMDSQETQYF. The CDR3, as DNA: TGTGCCAGCAGAATGGATAGCCAGGAGACCCAGTACTTC.